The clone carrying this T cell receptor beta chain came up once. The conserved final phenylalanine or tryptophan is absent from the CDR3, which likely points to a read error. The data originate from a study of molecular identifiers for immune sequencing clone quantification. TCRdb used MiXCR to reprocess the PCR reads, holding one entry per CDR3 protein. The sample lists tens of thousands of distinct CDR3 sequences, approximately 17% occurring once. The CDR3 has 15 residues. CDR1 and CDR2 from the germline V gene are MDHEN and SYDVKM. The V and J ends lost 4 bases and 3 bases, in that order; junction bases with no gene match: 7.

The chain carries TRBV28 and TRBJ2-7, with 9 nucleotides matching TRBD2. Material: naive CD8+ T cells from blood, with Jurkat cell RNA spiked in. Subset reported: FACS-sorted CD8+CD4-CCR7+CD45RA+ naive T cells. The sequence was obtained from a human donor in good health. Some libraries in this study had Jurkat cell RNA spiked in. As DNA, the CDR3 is TGTGCCAGCAGTTACGGGACTAGCAGATACTACGAGCAGTACCTC. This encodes CASSYGTSRYYEQYL.